This entry features one TCR beta chain sequence. What it recognizes is unknown. This entry belongs to a study of cytomegalovirus exposure and HLA in healthy donors. Study results and limitations: It was taken for granted in presence/absence analyses that sequencing depth across donors was roughly uniform. A later analysis reportedly found that, within productive TCRs, an Asian-associated ancestry cluster had fewer N-insertions than the mean observed across the roughly 700 donors. Reports showed the classifier diagnosing cytomegalovirus status with high specificity and sensitivity.

The study ran its PCR with 60 Vbeta and 13 Jbeta primers. The data were produced by immunoSEQ multiplex PCR, yet TCRdb's version contains in-frame clones alone and is incomplete. The sample has 150,000 to 200,000 clones. V was pared by 4 bases and J by 4 bases, with 16 bases between. Germline CDR1 reads MNHNS; CDR2 reads SASEGT. CDR3 length equals 15 residues. These donors counted as nominally healthy when sampled, but unrecorded immune exposures were likely. Sequencing input: PBMCs. This clonotype was obtained from a woman aged 18-29 years in good health and CMV-seropositive. V gene TRBV6-1 combines with J gene TRBJ1-1; D is undetermined. CDR3 nucleotide sequence: TGTGCCAGCAGTGCCCCTTCGGGGTTGGGCACTGAAGCTTTCTTT. It translates to CASSAPSGLGTEAFF.